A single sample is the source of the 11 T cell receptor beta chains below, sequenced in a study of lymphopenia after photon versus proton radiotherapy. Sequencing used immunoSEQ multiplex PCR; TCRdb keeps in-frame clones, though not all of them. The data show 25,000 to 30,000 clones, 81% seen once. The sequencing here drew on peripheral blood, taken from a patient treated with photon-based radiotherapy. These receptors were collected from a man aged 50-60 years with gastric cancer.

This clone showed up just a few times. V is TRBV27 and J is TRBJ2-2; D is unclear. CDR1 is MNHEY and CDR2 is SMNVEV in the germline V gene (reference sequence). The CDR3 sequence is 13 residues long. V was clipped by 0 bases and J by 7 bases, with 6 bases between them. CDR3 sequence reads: CASSLSGVGELFF. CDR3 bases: TGTGCCAGCAGTTTATCAGGTGTCGGGGAGCTGTTTTTT.

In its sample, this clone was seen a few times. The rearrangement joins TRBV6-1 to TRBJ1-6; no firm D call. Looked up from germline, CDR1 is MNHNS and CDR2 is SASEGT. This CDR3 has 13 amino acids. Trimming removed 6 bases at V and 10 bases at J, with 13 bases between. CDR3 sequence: CASRLLSGSPLHF. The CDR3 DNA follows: TGTGCCAGCAGGCTACTGAGTGGCTCACCCCTCCACTTT.

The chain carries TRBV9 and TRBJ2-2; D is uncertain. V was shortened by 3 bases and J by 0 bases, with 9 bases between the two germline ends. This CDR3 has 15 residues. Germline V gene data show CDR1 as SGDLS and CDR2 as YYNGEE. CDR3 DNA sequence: TGTGCCAGCAGCGCGTGGGCTTCGAACACCGGGGAGCTGTTTTTT. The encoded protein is CASSAWASNTGELFF.

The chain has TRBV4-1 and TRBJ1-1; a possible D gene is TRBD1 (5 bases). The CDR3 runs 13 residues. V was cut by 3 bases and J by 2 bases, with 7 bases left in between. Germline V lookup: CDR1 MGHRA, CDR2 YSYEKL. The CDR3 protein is CASSQGVNTEAFF. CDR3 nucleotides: TGCGCCAGCAGCCAGGGGGTAAACACTGAAGCTTTCTTT.

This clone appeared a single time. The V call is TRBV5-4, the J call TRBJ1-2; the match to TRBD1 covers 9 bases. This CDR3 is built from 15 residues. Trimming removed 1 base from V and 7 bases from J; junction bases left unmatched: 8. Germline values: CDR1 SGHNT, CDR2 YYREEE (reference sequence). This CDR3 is CASSLTGGLYRGYTF. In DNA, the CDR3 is TGTGCCAGCAGCTTGACAGGGGGCCTTTATCGTGGCTACACCTTC.

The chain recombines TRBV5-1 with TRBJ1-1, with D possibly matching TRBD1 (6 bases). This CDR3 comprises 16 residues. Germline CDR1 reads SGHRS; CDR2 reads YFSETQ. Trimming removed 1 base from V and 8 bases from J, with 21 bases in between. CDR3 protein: CASSLSGDLTGSEAFF. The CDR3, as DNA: TGCGCCAGCAGCTTGTCTGGAGACCTTACAGGGTCGGAAGCTTTCTTT.

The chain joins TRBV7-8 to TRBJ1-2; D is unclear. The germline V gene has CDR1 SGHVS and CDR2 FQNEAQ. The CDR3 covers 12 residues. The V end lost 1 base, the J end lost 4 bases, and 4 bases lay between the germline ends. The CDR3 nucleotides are TGTGCCAGCAGCTTAGAGGGCTATGGCTACACCTTC. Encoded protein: CASSLEGYGYTF. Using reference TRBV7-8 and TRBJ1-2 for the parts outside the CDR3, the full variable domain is GAGVSQSPRYKVAKRGQDVALRCDPISGHVSLFWYQQALGQGPEFLTYFQNEAQLDKSGLPSDRFFAERPEGSVSTLKIQRTQQEDSAVYLCASSLEGYGYTFGSGTRLTVV.

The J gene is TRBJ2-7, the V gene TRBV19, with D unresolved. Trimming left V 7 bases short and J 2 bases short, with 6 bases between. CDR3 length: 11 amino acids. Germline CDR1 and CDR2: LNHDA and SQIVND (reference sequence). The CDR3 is CASISTYEQYV. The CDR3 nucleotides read TGTGCCAGTATATCCACCTACGAGCAGTACGTC.

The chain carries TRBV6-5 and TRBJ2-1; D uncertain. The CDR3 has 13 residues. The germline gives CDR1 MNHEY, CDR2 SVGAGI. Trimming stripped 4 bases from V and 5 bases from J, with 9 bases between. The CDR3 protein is CASSSGRDNEQFF. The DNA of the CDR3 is TGTGCCAGCAGTTCAGGACGGGACAATGAGCAGTTCTTC.

The CDR3 nucleotides are TGTGCCAGCAGCGTAAGGCAGGGGGCAAACATTCAGTACTTC. This encodes CASSVRQGANIQYF. V and J are TRBV9 and TRBJ2-4; the match to TRBD1 covers 8 bases. Germline trimming cut 1 base from V and 6 bases from J; bases unmatched to any gene: 3. Germline V gene lookup returns CDR1 SGDLS and CDR2 YYNGEE. This CDR3 spans 14 amino acids.

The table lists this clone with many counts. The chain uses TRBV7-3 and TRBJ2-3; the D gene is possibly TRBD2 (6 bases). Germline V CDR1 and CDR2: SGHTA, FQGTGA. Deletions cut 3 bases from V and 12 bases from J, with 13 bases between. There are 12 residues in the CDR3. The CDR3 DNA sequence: TGTGCCAGCAGCTTGGGCGGGACCAATCAGTATTTT. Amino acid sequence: CASSLGGTNQYF.